This T cell receptor beta chain is drawn from a study of T cell responses to AZD1222 COVID-19 vaccine. Background on the study: The study pooled second doses at about 4 or about 12 weeks. Notes on the study in general: Vaccine-related CD4 TCRs covered spike, predominating at 160-218 and 743-854.

Germline lookup yields CDR1 WNHNN and CDR2 SYGVQD (reference sequence). This CDR3 region has 13 residues. Between the trimmed V and J ends, which lost 4 bases and 8 bases, there was a span of 11 bases. Measured with immunoSEQ multiplex PCR; TCRdb has only the in-frame clones, and not every one. Of some 120,000 clones listed, less than 90% are singletons. As for this clone: What it binds is unknown.

J is TRBJ1-4 and V is TRBV10-1, with D uncertain. The TCR comes from an adult in good health. The specimen comprised peripheral blood, sampled on day 0 of AZD1222 vaccination. As DNA, the CDR3 is TGCGCCAGCAGTGGAATTTTAGGGGAAAAACTGTTTTTT. Amino acids: CASSGILGEKLFF.